Listed below are T cell receptor beta chains from one sample, sequenced in a study of CD8+ T cells in alopecia areata. Libraries were prepared by immunoSEQ multiplex PCR; TCRdb keeps only in-frame clonotypes and omits some of them. The table has approximately 140,000 clones, about 90% seen once; the top ten hold about 15%. The specimen comprised CD8+ T cells sorted from blood, sampled at week 0. These receptors all come from a human donor with alopecia areata. Each CDR3 is given with its conserved first and last residue. D genes are given only for firm matches. Size is stated for part of the rows, as once, few or many counts, or as a class when the clone is expanded.

j_call,d_call,clone_size,v_call,cdr3_aa,cdr3_nt
TRBJ2-3,TRBD1,.,TRBV5-6,CASSVGGRTDTQYF,TGTGCCAGCAGCGTAGGGGGCCGCACAGATACGCAGTATTTT
TRBJ2-3,.,.,TRBV30,CAWSVGDWTDTQYF,TGTGCCTGGAGTGTTGGGGATTGGACAGATACGCAGTATTTT
TRBJ1-3,.,.,TRBV11-2,CASRYGQTSGNTIYF,TGTGCCAGCAGATACGGGCAAACCTCTGGAAACACCATATATTTT
TRBJ1-1,.,.,TRBV4-1,CASSPPTYTEAFF,TGCGCCAGCAGCCCGCCCACCTACACTGAAGCTTTCTTT
TRBJ2-1,TRBD2,.,TRBV7-2,CASGPGGNYNEQFF,TGTGCCAGCGGGCCGGGGGGGAATTACAATGAGCAGTTCTTC
TRBJ2-1,TRBD1,.,TRBV5-4,CASSQDRVSYNEQFF,TGTGCCAGCAGCCAGGACAGGGTGTCCTACAATGAGCAGTTCTTC
TRBJ2-1,.,.,TRBV4-1,CASSQAPLTAEQFF,TGCGCCAGCAGCCAAGCCCCCTTGACCGCTGAGCAGTTCTTC
TRBJ2-2,.,.,TRBV9,CASSVQGTTGELFF,TGTGCCAGCAGCGTACAGGGGACCACCGGGGAGCTGTTTTTT
TRBJ1-5,TRBD1,.,TRBV19,CATAPGQGNQPQHF,TGTGCCACCGCCCCGGGACAGGGGAATCAGCCCCAGCATTTT
TRBJ2-2,TRBD1,.,TRBV6-5,CTSSSGTGTGELFF,TGTACCAGCAGCTCCGGGACAGGGACCGGGGAGCTGTTTTTT
TRBJ2-7,.,few,TRBV6-5,CASSYSSSYEQYF,TGTGCCAGCAGTTACTCGTCGTCCTACGAGCAGTACTTC
TRBJ2-1,.,.,TRBV2,CASSYWSNEQFF,TGTGCCAGCAGTTACTGGAGCAATGAGCAGTTCTTC
TRBJ2-5,TRBD2,.,TRBV30,CAWHLSGRARETQYF,TGTGCCTGGCACCTTAGCGGGAGGGCGAGAGAGACCCAGTACTTC
TRBJ2-3,.,.,TRBV7-3,CASSSTWTPSTDTQYF,TGTGCCAGCAGCTCGACATGGACGCCTAGCACAGATACGCAGTATTTT
TRBJ2-7,.,once,TRBV25-1,CASSVGREQYF,TGTGCCAGCAGTGTGGGGCGCGAGCAGTACTTC
TRBJ2-7,.,.,TRBV29-1,CSVVKLGPTYEQYF,TGCAGCGTTGTTAAGTTGGGGCCGACCTACGAGCAGTACTTC
TRBJ2-7,.,.,TRBV9,CASSVVPGHHEQYF,TGTGCCAGCAGCGTAGTCCCGGGACACCACGAGCAGTACTTC
TRBJ1-1,TRBD1,once,TRBV29-1,CSARQGLTTEAFF,TGCAGCGCCCGACAGGGGTTGACCACTGAAGCTTTCTTT
TRBJ2-7,TRBD1,once,TRBV11-2,CASSLGYLDRSYEQYF,TGTGCCAGCAGCTTAGGATACCTGGACAGGTCCTACGAGCAGTACTTC
TRBJ2-7,.,.,TRBV4-1,CASSYTTGLEQYF,TGCGCCAGCAGCTACACAACAGGCTTAGAGCAGTACTTC
TRBJ1-2,TRBD1,.,TRBV6-5,CASTTQGASYTF,TGTGCCAGCACCACCCAGGGGGCGAGCTACACCTTC
TRBJ2-6,.,.,TRBV25-1,CASSYQAGPYSGANVLTF,TGTGCCAGCAGTTACCAAGCAGGGCCCTACTCTGGGGCCAACGTCCTGACTTTC
TRBJ2-2,.,.,TRBV6-5,CASSYAGQVNTGELFF,TGTGCCAGCAGTTACGCGGGCCAGGTGAACACCGGGGAGCTGTTTTTT
TRBJ2-3,TRBD2,.,TRBV5-6,CASTLAGGSDTQYF,TGTGCCAGCACCCTAGCGGGGGGGTCAGATACGCAGTATTTT
TRBJ2-7,.,.,TRBV27,CASSSGPAGYEQYF,TGTGCCAGCAGTTCCGGGCCGGCGGGTTACGAGCAGTACTTC
TRBJ2-3,.,.,TRBV7-2,CASGPEGLPGDTQYF,TGTGCCAGCGGCCCGGAGGGGCTCCCCGGAGATACGCAGTATTTT
TRBJ2-3,.,few,TRBV19,CASSAGFPDTQYF,TGTGCCAGTAGTGCAGGGTTCCCAGATACGCAGTATTTT
TRBJ2-3,.,.,TRBV9,CASSSWDGSTDTQYF,TGTGCCAGCAGCTCGTGGGACGGGAGCACAGATACGCAGTATTTT
TRBJ1-1,.,.,TRBV6-5,CASTKTAMNTEAFF,TGTGCCAGCACCAAGACTGCTATGAACACTGAAGCTTTCTTT
TRBJ2-5,TRBD1,.,TRBV15,CATSREQTGVGETQYF,TGTGCCACCAGCAGAGAACAGACAGGGGTGGGAGAGACCCAGTACTTC
TRBJ2-3,TRBD1,.,TRBV6-1,CASSESPGTGAADTQYF,TGTGCCAGCAGTGAATCCCCCGGGACAGGGGCGGCAGATACGCAGTATTTT
TRBJ2-1,.,.,TRBV10-1,CASSDGPSGNEQFF,TGCGCCAGCAGTGATGGCCCCTCCGGCAATGAGCAGTTCTTC
TRBJ2-3,TRBD2,.,TRBV30,CAWSRTSGTDTQYF,TGTGCCTGGAGTCGGACTAGCGGCACAGATACGCAGTATTTT
TRBJ1-1,TRBD1,.,TRBV2,CASSVNRGLRDTEAFF,TGTGCCAGCAGTGTGAATAGGGGGCTTAGGGACACTGAAGCTTTCTTT